These 28 T cell receptor beta chains originate from one sample sequenced in a study of shared clonotypes between healthy human individuals. Only in-frame clones appear in the TCRdb table, and some are missing; sequencing was by immunoSEQ multiplex PCR. The table records about 480,000 clones, about three quarters of them present only once. Material for sequencing was PBMCs. These receptors originate from a middle-aged woman in good health. Some clones in this sample may be carry-over from other donors' samples.

The gene calls are TRBV14 and TRBJ2-3; 11 nucleotides agree with TRBD2. V gave up 1 base and J gave up 4 bases; unmatched junction bases: 7. In germline, CDR1 is SGHDN, CDR2 FVKESK. CDR3 length: 17 amino acids. DNA of the CDR3: TGTGCCAGCAGCCAAGGGGTACTAGCGGGAGTGGCAGATACGCAGTATTTT. Translating it yields CASSQGVLAGVADTQYF.

A few counts support this clone. The rearrangement joins TRBV9 to TRBJ2-1, with 8 positions matching TRBD2. Trimming took 2 bases from V and 2 from J; bases not matched to a gene: 6. The CDR3 sequence is 16 residues long. CDR1 SGDLS and CDR2 YYNGEE come from the germline V gene. This chain's CDR3 is CASSVTSGQTYNEQFF. As DNA, the CDR3 is TGTGCCAGCAGCGTCACTAGCGGACAAACCTACAATGAGCAGTTCTTC.

Details on this clone: The junction does not match germline at one end; this may be a read error. This chain connects TRBV27 to TRBJ1-1; 7 bases agree with TRBD1. Germline CDR1 and CDR2: MNHEY and SMNVEV (reference sequence). The CDR3 consists of 14 residues. The CDR3 DNA is TGTGCCAGCAGTACGACAGGGATGAACATTGAAGCTTTCTTT. Protein sequence: CASSTTGMNIEAFF.

There are many counts of this clone. The V and J genes are TRBV7-9 and TRBJ1-1; D unclear. V lost 4 bases to trimming and J lost 3 bases, with 6 bases between them. The CDR3 consists of 12 residues. From germline, CDR1 is SEHNR and CDR2 FQNEAQ (reference sequence). CDR3 in amino acids: CASSSVDTEAFF. In DNA form, the CDR3 reads TGTGCCAGCAGCTCTGTCGACACTGAAGCTTTCTTT. The whole variable domain, remainder taken from reference TRBV7-9 and TRBJ1-1, is DTGVSQNPRHKITKRGQNVTFRCDPISEHNRLYWYRQTLGQGPEFLTYFQNEAQLEKSRLLSDRFSAERPKGSFSTLEIQRTEQGDSAMYLCASSSVDTEAFFGQGTRLTVV.

The chain combines TRBV19 with TRBJ1-2; 7 nucleotides align to TRBD1. This CDR3 contains 13 residues. The germline V gene encodes CDR1 LNHDA and CDR2 SQIVND (reference sequence). V dropped 5 bases and J dropped 7; count of bases not matched to a gene: 7. CDR3 nucleotide sequence: TGTGCCAGTAGTCCCCGACAGGGAGGTGGCTACACCTTC. Its translation is CASSPRQGGGYTF.

J is TRBJ2-7 and V is TRBV6-5, with D unclear. With 1 base removed from V and 2 bases from J, the gap between germline ends came to 12 bases. CDR1 and CDR2 (germline): MNHEY, SVGAGI. The CDR3 runs 15 residues. CDR3 in DNA: TGTGCCAGCAGTTACTACGTAGGGATCACCTACGAGCAGTACTTC. Translating it yields CASSYYVGITYEQYF.

The table lists this clone with a few counts. The chain couples TRBV5-1 to TRBJ2-3, with D unresolved. The V gene's germline CDR1 is SGHRS and CDR2 YFSETQ. V shed 0 bases and J shed 5 bases, with 7 bases lying between them. The CDR3 length is 13 residues. CDR3 in amino acids: CASSLGTGDTQYF. As DNA, the CDR3 is TGCGCCAGCAGCTTGGGTACGGGAGATACGCAGTATTTT.

The rearrangement uses TRBV27 and TRBJ2-7, with TRBD2 matching 11 bases. Germline V gene lookup returns CDR1 MNHEY and CDR2 SMNVEV (reference sequence). The CDR3 sequence is 15 residues long. With V trimmed by 5 bases and J by 2 bases, 5 bases remained unmatched. CDR3 nucleotide sequence: TGTGCCAGCAGTGGACTAGCGGGCGTCACCTACGAGCAGTACTTC. Its protein product is CASSGLAGVTYEQYF.

V usage is TRBV19 and J usage is TRBJ2-7, with D perhaps being TRBD1 or TRBD2 (5 bases each). Trimming took 6 bases from V and 0 from J, leaving 18 bases between them. Germline loops: CDR1 LNHDA, CDR2 SQIVND (reference sequence). The CDR3 spans 16 residues. DNA for the CDR3: TGTGCCAGTAGCCCTACGGGGCTAACCAACTCCTACGAGCAGTACTTC. Translation: CASSPTGLTNSYEQYF.

This chain joins TRBV28 and TRBJ1-4, with D possibly TRBD1 on 5 matching bases. Germline V CDR1 and CDR2: MDHEN, SYDVKM. Trimming took off 4 bases at V and 3 bases at J, with 12 bases between the two ends. The CDR3 is 15 amino acids. The DNA for the CDR3 is TGTGCCAGCAGTTCCCCCGGACACTCTAATGAAAAACTGTTTTTT. Amino acid sequence: CASSSPGHSNEKLFF.

This chain joins TRBV2 and TRBJ2-5; D is uncertain. Germline V gene lookup returns CDR1 SNHLY and CDR2 FYNNEI. This CDR3 is built from 15 residues. V was shortened by 6 bases and J by 1 base, with 15 bases between the two germline ends. The CDR3 spells CASSRIGDGQETQYF. CDR3 coding DNA: TGTGCCAGCAGCCGGATAGGTGACGGCCAAGAGACCCAGTACTTC.

Of note for this clone: Other DNA sequences from this sample encode an identical CDR3 as well. This chain uses TRBV7-9 with TRBJ2-1; D is unresolved. Germline V CDR1 and CDR2: SEHNR, FQNEAQ (reference sequence). The V and J ends lost 1 base and 5 bases respectively, with 6 bases between them. The CDR3 contains 13 residues. CDR3 loop: CASSLVLDNEQFF. DNA for the CDR3: TGTGCCAGCAGCTTAGTTTTAGACAATGAGCAGTTCTTC.

The chain carries TRBV27 and TRBJ1-5; D not certain. The CDR3 sequence is 18 residues long. V was pared by 8 bases and J by 0 bases, with 23 bases between. Per germline, CDR1 MNHEY and CDR2 SMNVEV (reference sequence). The CDR3 sequence is CASRPSGRAHLSNQPQHF. The CDR3 region has the DNA TGTGCCAGCCGACCAAGTGGGAGGGCCCACCTTAGCAATCAGCCCCAGCATTTT.

The gene calls are TRBV9 and TRBJ1-4, with 7 bases matching TRBD1. This CDR3 has 16 residues. J was trimmed by 1 base and V by 4 bases; bases with no gene match: 7. CDR1 is SGDLS, CDR2 YYNGEE, per germline. CDR3 sequence (DNA): TGTGCCAGCAGCCACCTTTACAGGGGAACTAATGAAAAACTGTTTTTT. It is translated as CASSHLYRGTNEKLFF.

The CDR3 loop reads CASSAGGKLFF. Written as DNA, the CDR3 is TGTGCCAGCAGTGCGGGGGGGAAACTGTTTTTT. The V gene is TRBV2, the J gene TRBJ1-4, with a possible D match to TRBD1 (5 bases). The CDR3 is 11 amino acids. Deletions cut 4 bases from V and 11 bases from J, with 8 bases between. The germline V gene has CDR1 SNHLY and CDR2 FYNNEI.

The rearrangement links TRBV19 to TRBJ2-3; the D is unclear. Germline values: CDR1 LNHDA, CDR2 SQIVND (reference sequence). CDR3 length equals 13 residues. With 3 bases removed from V and 6 bases from J, the gap between germline ends came to 10 bases. DNA of the CDR3: TGTGCCAGTAGTATTAGGCGCGAGGATACGCAGTATTTT. It encodes CASSIRREDTQYF.

The V call is TRBV10-3, the J call TRBJ1-2, with 7 nucleotides matching TRBD1. The CDR3 totals 14 residues. V dropped 7 bases and J dropped 0; count of bases not matched to a gene: 5. Germline CDR1 reads ENHRY; CDR2 reads SYGVKD. The CDR3 reads CAITRDSANYGYTF. The CDR3 DNA follows: TGTGCCATCACCCGGGACAGCGCTAACTATGGCTACACCTTC.

This chain links TRBV9 with TRBJ2-7; TRBD2 aligns across 14 bases. The CDR3 consists of 15 residues. Trimming removed 4 bases from V and 7 bases from J; junction bases left unmatched: 7. The germline CDR1 and CDR2 sequences are SGDLS and YYNGEE. CDR3 in DNA: TGTGCCAGCAGCCCACCGGGACTAGCGGGGGAGGAGCAGTACTTC. It is translated as CASSPPGLAGEEQYF.

The rearrangement uses TRBV9 and TRBJ2-7; no definite D call. Trimming shortened V by 3 bases and J by 6 bases, and 28 bases separated the two germline ends. Germline lookup yields CDR1 SGDLS and CDR2 YYNGEE. This CDR3 is built from 18 residues. CDR3 sequence: CASSAQLSDPSLLREQYF. The CDR3 DNA reads TGTGCCAGCAGCGCCCAACTCTCGGACCCGAGCTTACTACGCGAGCAGTACTTC. The full variable domain, in which reference TRBV9 and TRBJ2-7 provide the parts outside the CDR3, is DSGVTQTPKHLITATGQRVTLRCSPRSGDLSVYWYQQSLDQGLQFLIQYYNGEERAKGNILERFSAQQFPDLHSELNLSSLELGDSALYFCASSAQLSDPSLLREQYFGPGTRLTVT.

Only one count was recorded for this clone. The CDR3 nucleotides are TGCAGCGTCGCGTTCAGGGTCCATGAGCAGTTCTTC. This gives the protein CSVAFRVHEQFF. The chain couples TRBV29-1 to TRBJ2-1; a weak D match, TRBD1 (5 bases). Deletions cut 6 bases from V and 8 bases from J, with 14 bases between. The CDR3 contains 12 residues. CDR1 is SQVTM, CDR2 ANQGSEA, per germline.

The rearrangement links TRBV5-5 to TRBJ1-1, with D hard to call. The CDR3 contains 11 residues. The V end lost 0 bases, the J end lost 11 bases, and 8 bases lay between the germline ends. CDR1 is SGHKS, CDR2 YYEKEE, per germline (reference sequence). The CDR3 DNA sequence: TGTGCCAGCAGCTTGGACCTCGAGGCTTTCTTT. Translated: CASSLDLEAFF.

Of note for this clone: Other DNA sequences in this specimen translate into the identical CDR3. The chain joins TRBV7-2 to TRBJ1-1, with 9 bases lining up with TRBD1. V shed 5 bases and J 5 bases; nucleotides not matched to a gene: 3. The CDR3 length is 13 residues. In germline, CDR1 is SGHTA, CDR2 FQGNSA. The CDR3 DNA sequence: TGTGCCAGCAGCCTACAGGGGGCGACTGAAGCTTTCTTT. Protein sequence: CASSLQGATEAFF.

The chain employs TRBV5-4 and TRBJ2-7, with D perhaps assigned TRBD1 or TRBD2 (5 bases each). Germline-derived CDR1 and CDR2 are SGHNT and YYREEE (reference sequence). V lost 4 bases, J lost 7 bases, and 15 bases lay in between. The CDR3 is made up of 13 amino acids. The CDR3 region is CASSLGTEREQYF. The CDR3 nucleotides read TGTGCCAGCAGCCTAGGGACGGAACGTGAGCAGTACTTC.

V usage is TRBV28 and J usage is TRBJ2-4; the D gene is possibly TRBD2 (5 bases). Trimming pared 5 bases from V and 6 bases from J, leaving 14 bases between. The germline V gene has CDR1 MDHEN and CDR2 SYDVKM. The CDR3 sequence is 14 residues long. The CDR3 region is CASSVGDHRNIQYF. In DNA, the CDR3 is TGTGCCAGCAGTGTCGGGGATCACAGAAACATTCAGTACTTC.

This sequence joins TRBV30 and TRBJ1-6; TRBD1 might be the D (6 bases). This CDR3 region has 15 residues. V was shortened by 4 bases and J by 6 bases, with 16 bases between the two germline ends. Germline V gene sequence: CDR1 GTSNPN, CDR2 SVGIG (reference sequence). CDR3 bases: TGTGCCTGGATTGGGATACAGGGCGGTAATTCACCCCTCCACTTT. It is translated as CAWIGIQGGNSPLHF.

The V and J genes are TRBV7-9 and TRBJ2-7; D may be TRBD1 (6 bases). Germline V gives CDR1 SEHNR, CDR2 FQNEAQ (reference sequence). There are 13 residues in the CDR3. With 6 bases removed from V and 2 bases from J, the gap between germline ends came to 11 bases. DNA of the CDR3: TGTGCCAGCAGTTTTCGGACAGCCTACGAGCAGTACTTC. Encoded protein: CASSFRTAYEQYF.

This chain joins TRBV27 and TRBJ2-2, with D possibly being TRBD1 (6 bases). Germline CDR1 and CDR2: MNHEY and SMNVEV (reference sequence). V was shortened by 6 bases and J by 0 bases, with 11 bases between the two germline ends. The CDR3 extends over 15 amino acids. The CDR3 spells CASRQNRANTGELFF. The CDR3 region has the DNA TGTGCCAGCAGGCAAAACAGGGCGAACACCGGGGAGCTGTTTTTT.

The chain links TRBV7-8 to TRBJ2-7; 9 bases are a match to TRBD2. Germline V lookup: CDR1 SGHVS, CDR2 FQNEAQ. V lost 5 bases to trimming and J lost 1 base; unmatched junction nucleotides: 6. The CDR3 has 15 residues. CDR3 sequence reads: CASSPSSGDSYEQYF. For the CDR3, the DNA is TGTGCCAGCAGCCCTTCTAGCGGGGATTCCTACGAGCAGTACTTC.